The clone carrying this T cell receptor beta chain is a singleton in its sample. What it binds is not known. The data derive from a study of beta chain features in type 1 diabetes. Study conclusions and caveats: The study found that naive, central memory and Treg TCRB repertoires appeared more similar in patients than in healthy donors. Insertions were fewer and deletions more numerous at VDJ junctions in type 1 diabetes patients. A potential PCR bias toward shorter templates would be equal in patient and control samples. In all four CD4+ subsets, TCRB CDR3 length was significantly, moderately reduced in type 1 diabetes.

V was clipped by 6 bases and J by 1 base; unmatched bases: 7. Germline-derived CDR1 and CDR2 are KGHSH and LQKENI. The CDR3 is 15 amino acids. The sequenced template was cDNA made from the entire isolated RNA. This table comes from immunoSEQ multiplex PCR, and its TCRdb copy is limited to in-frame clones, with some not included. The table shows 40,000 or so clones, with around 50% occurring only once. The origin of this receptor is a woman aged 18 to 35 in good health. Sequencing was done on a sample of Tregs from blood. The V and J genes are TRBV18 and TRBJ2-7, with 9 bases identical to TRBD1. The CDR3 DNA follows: TGTGCCAGCTCCGTTGACAGGGGGTCTTCCTACGAGCAGTACTTC. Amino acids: CASSVDRGSSYEQYF. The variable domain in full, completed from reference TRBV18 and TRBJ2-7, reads NAGVMQNPRHLVRRRGQEARLRCSPMKGHSHVYWYRQLPEEGLKFMVYLQKENIIDESGMPKERFSAEFPKEGPSILRIQQVVRGDSAAYFCASSVDRGSSYEQYFGPGTRLTVT.